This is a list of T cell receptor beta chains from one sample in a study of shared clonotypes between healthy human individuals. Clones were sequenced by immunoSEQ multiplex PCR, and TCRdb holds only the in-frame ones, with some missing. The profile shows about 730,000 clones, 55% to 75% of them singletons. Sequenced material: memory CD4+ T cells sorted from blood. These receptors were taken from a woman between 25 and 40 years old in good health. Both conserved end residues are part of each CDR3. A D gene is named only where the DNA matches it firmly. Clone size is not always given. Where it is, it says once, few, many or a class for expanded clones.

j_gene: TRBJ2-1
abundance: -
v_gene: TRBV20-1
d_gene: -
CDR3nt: TGCAGTGTTAGCTATGAGCAGTTCTTC
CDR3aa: CSVSYEQFF

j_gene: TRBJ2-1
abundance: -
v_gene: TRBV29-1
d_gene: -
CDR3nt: TGCAGCGTTGAGGAGGGGGTACGCAGTGCTGAGCAGTTCTTC
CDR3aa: CSVEEGVRSAEQFF

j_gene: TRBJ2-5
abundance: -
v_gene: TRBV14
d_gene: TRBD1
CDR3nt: TGTGCCAGCAGCCAGATGACAGGGCCACAAGAGACCCAGTACTTC
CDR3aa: CASSQMTGPQETQYF

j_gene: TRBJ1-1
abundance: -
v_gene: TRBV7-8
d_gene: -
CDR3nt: TGTGCCAGCAGCATGAGGACCAGTGTTAACACTGAAGCTTTCTTT
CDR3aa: CASSMRTSVNTEAFF

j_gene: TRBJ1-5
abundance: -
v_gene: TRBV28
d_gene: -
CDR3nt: TGTGCCAGCAGTTCGGGGTCCGTTCAGCCCCAGCATTTT
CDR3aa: CASSSGSVQPQHF

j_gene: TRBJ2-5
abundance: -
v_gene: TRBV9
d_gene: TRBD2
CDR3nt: TGTGCCAGCAGCGGGACTAGCGGCCAAGAGACCCAGTACTTC
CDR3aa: CASSGTSGQETQYF

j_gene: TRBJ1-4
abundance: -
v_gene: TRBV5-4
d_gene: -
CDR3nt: TGTGCCAGCAGCTTGTCAAGTGCTCCTGATGAAAAACTGTTTTTT
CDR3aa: CASSLSSAPDEKLFF

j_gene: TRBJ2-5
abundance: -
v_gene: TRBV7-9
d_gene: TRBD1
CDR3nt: TGTGCCAGCAGCCTAGACAGGGGGAGAGAGACCCAGTACTTC
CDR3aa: CASSLDRGRETQYF

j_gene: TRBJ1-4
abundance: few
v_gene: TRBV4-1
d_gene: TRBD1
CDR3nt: TGCGCCAGCAGCAAGACAGGGGGAAGAAATGAAAAACTGTTTTTT
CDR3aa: CASSKTGGRNEKLFF

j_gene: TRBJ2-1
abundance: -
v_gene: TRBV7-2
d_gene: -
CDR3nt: TGTGCCAGCAGCTTATACAGTGGGGATTACAATGAGCAGTTCTTC
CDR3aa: CASSLYSGDYNEQFF

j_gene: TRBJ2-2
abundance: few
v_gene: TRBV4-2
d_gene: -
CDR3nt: TGTGCCAGCAGCCAAGCAGACCGGGACACCGGGGAGCTGTTTTTT
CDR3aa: CASSQADRDTGELFF

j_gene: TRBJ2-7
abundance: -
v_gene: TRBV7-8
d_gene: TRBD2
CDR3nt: TGTGCCAGCAGCCCCCCGCGGAGGACTAGCAATTACGAGCAGTACTTC
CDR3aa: CASSPPRRTSNYEQYF

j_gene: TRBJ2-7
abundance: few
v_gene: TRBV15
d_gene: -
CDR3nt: TGTGCCACCAGCAGAGAGAACGGACTTTACGAGCAGTACTTC
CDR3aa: CATSRENGLYEQYF

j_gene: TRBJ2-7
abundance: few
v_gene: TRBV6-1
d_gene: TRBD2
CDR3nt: TGTGCCAGCATGGGACTAGCGGGGCGGTCGAACTTC
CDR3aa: CASMGLAGRSNF

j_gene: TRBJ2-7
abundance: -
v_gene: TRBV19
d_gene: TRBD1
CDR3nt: TGTGCCAGTAGTTGGCCGGGACAGGGGGCTTACGAGCAGTACTTC
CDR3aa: CASSWPGQGAYEQYF

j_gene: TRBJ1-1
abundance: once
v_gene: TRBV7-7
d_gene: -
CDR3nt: TGTGCCAGCAGCCCCTTGGAGGGGCGGAACACTGAAGCTTTCTTT
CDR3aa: CASSPLEGRNTEAFF

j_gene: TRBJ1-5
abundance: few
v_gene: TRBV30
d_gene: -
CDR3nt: TGTGCCTGGAGCGCCCTGGGTGGGGATCAGCCCCAGCATTTT
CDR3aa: CAWSALGGDQPQHF

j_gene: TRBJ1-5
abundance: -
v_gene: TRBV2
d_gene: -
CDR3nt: TGTGCCAGCAACGGAGGGAGGCGTAGCAATCAGCCCCAGCATTTT
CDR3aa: CASNGGRRSNQPQHF

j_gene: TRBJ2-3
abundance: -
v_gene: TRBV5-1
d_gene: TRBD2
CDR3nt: TGCGCCAGCAGCCTCGGGGTAGCGGGAGGACCGGCAGATACGCAGTATTTT
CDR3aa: CASSLGVAGGPADTQYF

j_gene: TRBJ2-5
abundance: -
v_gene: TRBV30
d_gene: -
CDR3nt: TGTGCCTGGAGACCGGGAGTGGGTGAGACCCAGTACTTC
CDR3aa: CAWRPGVGETQYF

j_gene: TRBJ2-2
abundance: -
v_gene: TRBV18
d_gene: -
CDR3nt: TGTGCCAGCTCACCAGAGTTTGGGAACACCGGGGAGCTGTTTTTT
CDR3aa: CASSPEFGNTGELFF

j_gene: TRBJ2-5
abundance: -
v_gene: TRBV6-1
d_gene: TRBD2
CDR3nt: TGTGCCAGCAGTGAAGCTGGGGGGGTCAGGGAGACCCAGTACTTC
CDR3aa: CASSEAGGVRETQYF

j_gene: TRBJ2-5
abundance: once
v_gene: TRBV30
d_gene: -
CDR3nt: TGTGCCTGGAGTTTTGGGGAAAAGACCCAGTACTTC
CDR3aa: CAWSFGEKTQYF

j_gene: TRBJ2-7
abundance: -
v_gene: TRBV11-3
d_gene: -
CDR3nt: TGTGCCAGCAGCCCCAGGGGATCCCTCTCCTACGAGCAGTACTTC
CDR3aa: CASSPRGSLSYEQYF

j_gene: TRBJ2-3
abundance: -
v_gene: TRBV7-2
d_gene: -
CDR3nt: TGTGCCAGCAGCCCTGACTTTTCTAGCACAGATACGCAGTATTTT
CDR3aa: CASSPDFSSTDTQYF

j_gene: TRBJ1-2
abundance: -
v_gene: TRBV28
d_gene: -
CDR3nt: TGTGCCAGCAGTTCACAGGGAACTAGAAACTATGGCTACACCTTC
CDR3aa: CASSSQGTRNYGYTF

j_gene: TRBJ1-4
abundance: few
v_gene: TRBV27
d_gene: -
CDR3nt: TGTGCCAGCAGTTTATCCCCCAGACGGACTGAAAAACTGTTTTTT
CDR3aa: CASSLSPRRTEKLFF

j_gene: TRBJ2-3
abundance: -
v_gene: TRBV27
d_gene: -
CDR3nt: TGTGCCAGCAGTGACTCGGGACAAATGACAGATACGCAGTATTTT
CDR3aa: CASSDSGQMTDTQYF

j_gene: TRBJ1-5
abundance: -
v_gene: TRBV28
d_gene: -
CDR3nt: TGTGCCAGCAGCTTCCGAGGGGGAGGGAGCAATCAGCCCCAGCATTTT
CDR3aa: CASSFRGGGSNQPQHF

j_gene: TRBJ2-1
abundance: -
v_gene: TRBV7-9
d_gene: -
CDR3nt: TGTGCCAGCAGCCCCATCCTAGGCGAGCAGTTCTTC
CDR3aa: CASSPILGEQFF

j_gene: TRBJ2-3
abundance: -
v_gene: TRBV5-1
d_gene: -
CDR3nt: TGCGCCAGCAGCGCGGGGAACGGAGGCGGGACAGATACGCAGTATTTT
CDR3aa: CASSAGNGGGTDTQYF

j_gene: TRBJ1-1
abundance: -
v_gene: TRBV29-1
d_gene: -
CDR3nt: TGCAGCGTTGAAGGTCCGTCGAAGACTGAAGCTTTCTTT
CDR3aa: CSVEGPSKTEAFF

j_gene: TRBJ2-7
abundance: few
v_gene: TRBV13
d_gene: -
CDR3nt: TGTGCCAGCAGCTTAGGTGGGCTTCCACAGTACTTC
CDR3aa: CASSLGGLPQYF

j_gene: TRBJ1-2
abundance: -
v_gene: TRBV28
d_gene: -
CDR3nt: TGTGCCAGCACCGAGACCCTTGGGAGCTATGGCTACACCTTC
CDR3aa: CASTETLGSYGYTF

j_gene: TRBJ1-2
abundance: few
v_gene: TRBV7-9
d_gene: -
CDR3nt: TGTGCCAGCAGGTCGACCCGGCAGACAGGCCAGTCACTTAACTATGGCTACACCTTC
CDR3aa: CASRSTRQTGQSLNYGYTF

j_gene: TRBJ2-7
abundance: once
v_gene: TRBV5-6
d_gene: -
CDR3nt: TGTGCCAGCAGCTTGGAGTGGTCAGCGAGCCACGAGCAGTACTTC
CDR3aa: CASSLEWSASHEQYF

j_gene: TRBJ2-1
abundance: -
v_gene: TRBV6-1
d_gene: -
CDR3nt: TGTGCCAGCAGTGAAGTGTCGATTCGCTACAATGAGCAGTTCTTC
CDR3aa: CASSEVSIRYNEQFF

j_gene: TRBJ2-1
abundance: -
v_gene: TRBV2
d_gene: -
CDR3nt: TGTGCCAGCAGTGAAGCCGCCAGAGACAATGAGCAGTTCTTC
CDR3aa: CASSEAARDNEQFF

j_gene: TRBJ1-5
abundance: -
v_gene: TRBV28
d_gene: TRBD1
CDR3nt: TGTGCCAGCAGTTTAATAGGGGGCTTGGAGCCCCAGCATTTT
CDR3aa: CASSLIGGLEPQHF